This T cell receptor (beta chain) was recorded in a study of shared clonotypes between healthy human individuals. The study separated CD4+ cells into CD45RA+ naive and CD45RA-negative memory subsets. The assay was carried out at the deep level. Several immunoSEQ plates received, in even portions, the genomic DNA of each subset. The input for sorted-subset replicate PCRs was about 200 ng DNA, about 30,000 T cell genomes. Profiled with immunoSEQ multiplex PCR; TCRdb holds only in-frame clones, not every one. Of 1.6 million or so clones listed, approximately 97% were seen once; the top ten hold over 1%. CDR3 size: 18 residues. Trimming pared 3 bases from V and 2 bases from J, leaving 19 bases between.

The gene calls are TRBV23-1 and TRBJ1-4; D not certain. TRBV23-1 is an ORF; its function is uncertain. The origin of this receptor is a man aged 30 to 39 in good health. Sequencing was carried out using naive CD4+ T cells sorted from blood. Stated subset: CD45RA+ positively selected. CDR3 DNA: TGCGCCAGCAGTCACGTAGCCGTCGACGCAACGACTAATGAAAAACTGTTTTTT. It codes for CASSHVAVDATTNEKLFF.